The 26 T cell receptor beta chains in this list originate from one sample, sequenced in a study of blood T cell repertoires in COVID-19. Produced via immunoSEQ multiplex PCR; TCRdb's table is partial and in-frame only. The profile covers fewer than 250,000 clones, with 75% to 90% appearing a single time and roughly 0.7% taken by the ten largest. Source material: peripheral blood. All receptors come from a man in his forties with acute or convalescent COVID-19.

CDR3 protein: CASSPWTGVNSNEQYF. CDR3 coding DNA: TGTGCCAGCAGCCCTTGGACAGGGGTAAATTCCAACGAGCAGTACTTC. The chain joins TRBV5-8 to TRBJ2-7; 9 nucleotides agree with TRBD1. The CDR3 is 16 amino acids. After removal of 4 bases from V and 5 bases from J, the junction contained 13 bases not matched to a gene. The germline CDR1 and CDR2 sequences are SGHTS and YDEGEE.

V is TRBV5-8 and J is TRBJ1-1, with no clear D. CDR3 length: 14 amino acids. In germline, CDR1 is SGHTS, CDR2 YDEGEE. Trimming removed 0 bases from V and 0 bases from J, with 6 bases in between. The DNA for the CDR3 is TGTGCCAGCAGCTTGGGGCACGTGAACACTGAAGCTTTCTTT. It translates to CASSLGHVNTEAFF.

The V gene is TRBV28, the J gene TRBJ1-1, with 9 nucleotides matching TRBD1. This CDR3 has 17 amino acids. Trimming cost V 4 bases and J 6 bases; bases outside gene matches: 15. Germline CDR1 is MDHEN and CDR2 is SYDVKM. In DNA, the CDR3 is TGTGCCAGCAGTTCTCTTTACAAGGGACAGGGAAACGCTGAAGCTTTCTTT. This sequence encodes CASSSLYKGQGNAEAFF. Combining the CDR3 with reference TRBV28 and TRBJ1-1 gives the whole variable domain DVKVTQSSRYLVKRTGEKVFLECVQDMDHENMFWYRQDPGLGLRLIYFSYDVKMKEKGDIPEGYSVSREKKERFSLILESASTNQTSMYLCASSSLYKGQGNAEAFFGQGTRLTVV.

The rearrangement links TRBV30 to TRBJ1-1, with D perhaps TRBD1 (5 bases). The germline V gene encodes CDR1 GTSNPN and CDR2 SVGIG (reference sequence). Trimming left V 0 bases short and J 4 bases short, with 9 bases between. This CDR3 is built from 13 residues. The CDR3 DNA reads as TGTGCCTGGAGTGTAAGCCAGGGCACTGAAGCTTTCTTT. Its protein is CAWSVSQGTEAFF.

This clone was recorded a few times. The chain is built from TRBV28 and TRBJ1-4; 7 bases line up with TRBD1. Germline V gives CDR1 MDHEN, CDR2 SYDVKM. Trimming at V came to 8 bases and at J to 5 bases, leaving 11 bases not matched to a gene. The CDR3 spans 15 residues. Here the CDR3 reads CASALPGQWNEKLFF. CDR3 bases: TGTGCCAGCGCACTGCCGGGACAGTGGAATGAAAAACTGTTTTTT.

CDR3 nucleotide sequence: TGTGCCAGCAGCTCCCCGTCGGGGACAGGGAACACTGAAGCTTTCTTT. This sequence encodes CASSSPSGTGNTEAFF. The genes are TRBV11-2 and TRBJ1-1, with 8 bases fitting TRBD1. This CDR3 region has 16 residues. Germline trimming cut 4 bases from V and 1 base from J; bases unmatched to any gene: 8. Germline V gene lookup returns CDR1 SGHAT and CDR2 FQNNGV.

The chain combines TRBV6-5 with TRBJ1-6; TRBD1 is a possible D gene (5 bases). The CDR3 has 14 amino acids. V lost 0 bases and J lost 11, with 11 bases in between. Germline loops: CDR1 MNHEY, CDR2 SVGAGI. CDR3 loop: CASSYSGGWTPLHF. In DNA, the CDR3 is TGTGCCAGCAGTTACTCGGGGGGGTGGACACCCCTCCACTTT.

CDR3 nucleotide sequence: TGCGCCAGCAGCCATACCTTTGAATCTGGCCCCTGGGAGCAGTACTTC. Encoded protein: CASSHTFESGPWEQYF. V and J are TRBV4-1 and TRBJ2-7, with D unresolved. Germline CDR1 MGHRA, CDR2 YSYEKL. V gave up 3 bases and J gave up 7 bases, with 22 bases separating them. The CDR3 sequence is 16 residues long.

The J gene is TRBJ2-7, the V gene TRBV6-5; 7 nucleotides align to TRBD1. In germline, CDR1 is MNHEY, CDR2 SVGAGI. V gave up 0 bases and J gave up 2 bases; unmatched junction bases: 4. The CDR3 has 15 residues. The CDR3 sequence: CASSYSSQGAYEQYF. The CDR3 DNA is TGTGCCAGCAGTTACTCGAGCCAGGGGGCCTACGAGCAGTACTTC.

This clone has only a few counts. The chain couples TRBV5-1 to TRBJ2-5; 10 nucleotides line up with TRBD2. V lost 1 base to trimming and J lost 2 bases; unmatched junction nucleotides: 11. The CDR3 runs to 18 residues. CDR1 is SGHRS, CDR2 YFSETQ, per germline. CDR3: CASSLSRTSGNFQETQYF. In DNA, the CDR3 is TGCGCCAGCAGCTTGAGCAGAACTAGCGGGAACTTTCAAGAGACCCAGTACTTC.

There are a few counts of this clone. The rearrangement uses TRBV5-3 and TRBJ1-5; tentatively, D is TRBD1 (5 bases). TRBV5-3 is marked as an open reading frame, function uncertain. V was clipped by 3 bases and J by 6 bases, with 31 bases between them. The CDR3 runs 20 residues. CDR3 protein: CARSCPGGKNNDYGFQPQHF. The CDR3, as DNA: TGTGCCAGAAGCTGTCCGGGGGGGAAAAATAATGATTATGGGTTTCAGCCCCAGCATTTT.

This rearrangement joins TRBV5-1 to TRBJ2-3; D is perhaps TRBD2 (5 bases). The V end lost 4 bases, the J end lost 0 bases, and 12 bases lay between the germline ends. In germline, CDR1 is SGHRS, CDR2 YFSETQ. This CDR3 contains 15 residues. The DNA of the CDR3 is TGCGCCAGCAGCGGCGGACTGTCTAGCACAGATACGCAGTATTTT. Translation gives CASSGGLSSTDTQYF.

This sequence joins TRBV7-2 and TRBJ1-3, with D maybe TRBD1 (6 bases). The germline V gene has CDR1 SGHTA and CDR2 FQGNSA. The V end was cut by 5 bases, the J end by 2 bases, with 16 bases between. The CDR3 has 16 amino acids. The CDR3 DNA follows: TGTGCCAGCAGCCCGACAGGCGGCCATCCTGGAAACACCATATATTTT. Amino acids: CASSPTGGHPGNTIYF.

The chain couples TRBV5-1 to TRBJ2-5; no reliable D call. Germline CDR1 and CDR2: SGHRS and YFSETQ. This CDR3 is built from 16 residues. The V end was cut by 0 bases, the J end by 1 base, with 13 bases between. The CDR3 region is CASSLVGKNLQETQYF. CDR3 nucleotide sequence: TGCGCCAGCAGCTTGGTGGGCAAGAACCTCCAAGAGACCCAGTACTTC.

As DNA, the CDR3 is TGTGCCAGCAGCCAACTAGCGGGGGGGTCTGGCACAGATACGCAGTATTTT. It is translated as CASSQLAGGSGTDTQYF. The chain carries TRBV7-9 and TRBJ2-3, with 13 bases that match TRBD2. The CDR3 spans 17 residues. CDR1 SEHNR and CDR2 FQNEAQ come from the germline V gene (reference sequence). Unmatched junction bases numbered 6, after V lost 5 bases and J lost 1 base.

The gene calls are TRBV19 and TRBJ1-5, with 9 nucleotides matching TRBD1. The germline V gene encodes CDR1 LNHDA and CDR2 SQIVND (reference sequence). The CDR3 has 16 amino acids. The ends lost 3 bases at V and 2 bases at J; junction bases unmatched: 5. Here the CDR3 DNA reads TGTGCCAGTAGTATCCTTTGGACAGGGGGCAATCAGCCCCAGCATTTT. Translated: CASSILWTGGNQPQHF.

The chain combines TRBV9 with TRBJ2-7; 11 positions match TRBD2. This CDR3 has 18 amino acids. Germline CDR1 and CDR2: SGDLS and YYNGEE. The ends lost 0 bases at V and 0 bases at J; junction bases unmatched: 8. The CDR3 coding sequence is TGTGCCAGCAGCGTAGAAGCGACTAGCGGGGTCTACTCCTACGAGCAGTACTTC. It specifies CASSVEATSGVYSYEQYF.

This chain joins TRBV18 and TRBJ2-2; tentatively, D is TRBD2 (6 bases). V lost 4 bases and J lost 5, with 17 bases in between. Germline values: CDR1 KGHSH, CDR2 LQKENI. This CDR3 is 16 amino acids long. The CDR3 protein is CASSRAGTLPTGELFF. CDR3 coding DNA: TGTGCCAGCTCACGAGCCGGGACTCTACCGACCGGGGAGCTGTTTTTT.

This clone was observed a single time. The J gene is TRBJ1-5, the V gene TRBV5-1; D is possibly TRBD1 (5 bases). Trimming took 0 bases from V and 1 from J, leaving 8 bases between them. The CDR3 covers 15 residues. Germline CDR1 reads SGHRS; CDR2 reads YFSETQ. The CDR3 is CASSLGQGSNQPQHF. Here the CDR3 DNA reads TGCGCCAGCAGCTTGGGGCAGGGAAGCAATCAGCCCCAGCATTTT.

The gene calls are TRBV29-1 and TRBJ2-7; TRBD2 matches 7 bases. The CDR3 runs to 14 residues. V lost 5 bases, J lost 3 bases, and 10 bases stayed unmatched. Per the germline V gene, CDR1 is SQVTM and CDR2 is ANQGSEA. The CDR3 DNA reads as TGCAGCGTTAGCCCTAGCGGCCCGGGCTACGAGCAGTACTTC. Translation gives CSVSPSGPGYEQYF.

The chain links TRBV7-8 to TRBJ2-1; 13 nucleotides align to TRBD2. Germline-derived CDR1 and CDR2 are SGHVS and FQNEAQ. Losses at the gene ends were 1 base for V and 3 bases for J; bases not matched to a gene: 12. This CDR3 has 20 residues. CDR3 bases: TGTGCCAGCAGCTTAGTCGGGACTAGCGGGATGCGGACTATCTACAATGAGCAGTTCTTC. Translated: CASSLVGTSGMRTIYNEQFF. The full variable domain, with the rest looked up from reference TRBV7-8 and TRBJ2-1, is GAGVSQSPRYKVAKRGQDVALRCDPISGHVSLFWYQQALGQGPEFLTYFQNEAQLDKSGLPSDRFFAERPEGSVSTLKIQRTQQEDSAVYLCASSLVGTSGMRTIYNEQFFGPGTRLTVL.

The CDR3 reads CASSGTSGTDGEQFF. The CDR3 nucleotides are TGTGCCAGCAGTGGGACTAGCGGGACTGATGGTGAGCAGTTCTTC. V usage is TRBV2 and J usage is TRBJ2-1; 12 positions agree with TRBD2. The CDR3 has 15 amino acids. The germline V gene encodes CDR1 SNHLY and CDR2 FYNNEI. After removal of 4 bases from V and 9 bases from J, the junction contained 7 bases not matched to a gene.

V is TRBV18 and J is TRBJ1-5; perhaps TRBD1 as D (5 bases). This CDR3 is built from 16 residues. Germline loops: CDR1 KGHSH, CDR2 LQKENI. Between the trimmed V and J ends, which lost 4 bases and 5 bases, there was a span of 18 bases. CDR3 loop: CASSHRSQGTDQPQHF. Here the CDR3 DNA reads TGTGCCAGCTCACATCGGTCTCAGGGCACGGATCAGCCCCAGCATTTT.

This chain uses TRBV6-4 with TRBJ1-2; no clear D. This CDR3 is 12 amino acids long. The germline V and J ends were trimmed by 6 bases and 8 bases, with 13 bases remaining between them. Germline-derived CDR1 and CDR2 are MRHNA and SNTAGT. The DNA for the CDR3 is TGTGCCAGCAGCTCGACGACTGGCGGCTACACCTTC. Residues: CASSSTTGGYTF.

This chain joins TRBV12-3 or TRBV12-4 and TRBJ1-4, with unresolved D. This CDR3 is 13 amino acids long. With 2 bases removed from V and 8 bases from J, the gap between germline ends came to 9 bases. The CDR3 spells CASSLRAGEKLFF. The CDR3 coding sequence is TGTGCCAGCAGTTTAAGGGCGGGAGAAAAACTGTTTTTT.

This clone has just a few counts. This chain links TRBV2 with TRBJ1-1, with 7 bases identical to TRBD1. The trim removed 5 bases at V and 8 bases at J, leaving 8 bases unmatched. Per the germline V gene, CDR1 is SNHLY and CDR2 is FYNNEI. The CDR3 spans 13 residues. The CDR3 region is CASSTFNRGEAFF. CDR3 coding DNA: TGTGCCAGCAGTACCTTTAACAGGGGAGAAGCTTTCTTT. The whole variable domain, remainder taken from reference TRBV2 and TRBJ1-1, is EPEVTQTPSHQVTQMGQEVILRCVPISNHLYFYWYRQILGQKVEFLVSFYNNEISEKSEIFDDQFSVERPDGSNFTLKIRSTKLEDSAMYFCASSTFNRGEAFFGQGTRLTVV.